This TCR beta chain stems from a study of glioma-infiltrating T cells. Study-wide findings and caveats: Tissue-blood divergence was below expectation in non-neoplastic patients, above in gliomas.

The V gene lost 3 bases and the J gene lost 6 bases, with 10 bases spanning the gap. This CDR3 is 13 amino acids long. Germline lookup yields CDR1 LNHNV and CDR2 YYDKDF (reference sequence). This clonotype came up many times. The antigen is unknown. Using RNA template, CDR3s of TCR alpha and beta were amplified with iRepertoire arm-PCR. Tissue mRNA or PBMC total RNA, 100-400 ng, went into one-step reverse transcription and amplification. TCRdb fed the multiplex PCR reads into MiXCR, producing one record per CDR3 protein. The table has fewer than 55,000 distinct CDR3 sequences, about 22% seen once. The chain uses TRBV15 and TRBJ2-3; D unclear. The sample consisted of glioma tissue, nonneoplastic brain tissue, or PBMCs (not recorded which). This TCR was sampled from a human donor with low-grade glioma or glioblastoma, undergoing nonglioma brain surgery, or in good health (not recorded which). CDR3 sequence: CATSRRKVDTQYF. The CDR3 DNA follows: TGTGCCACCAGCAGGAGGAAAGTGGATACGCAGTATTTT.